Shown below are 2 T cell receptor beta chains from a single sample sequenced in a study of CD8 T cells in ankylosing spondylitis. Whole-study results and caveats: Characteristic of ankylosing spondylitis blood, it appeared, was a TCR beta motif comprising roughly eight highly homologous variants.

TCRdb re-derived calls from the 5' RACE reads in MiXCR, one entry per CDR3 protein. Among about 330,000 distinct CDR3 sequences, around 7.6% were seen once, and the ten largest hold about 15%. These receptors' targets are unknown. Specimen: blood, either unsorted or a sorted T cell fraction (not recorded which). The receptors were sampled from a male donor with ankylosing spondylitis.

The V call is TRBV7-8, the J call TRBJ1-3; maybe TRBD1 (6 bases). Trimming took off 3 bases at V and 0 bases at J, with 12 bases between the two ends. Germline values: CDR1 SGHVS, CDR2 FQNEAQ. The CDR3 consists of 16 residues. CDR3 sequence: CASSFAGQNSGNTIYF. Here the CDR3 DNA reads TGTGCCAGCAGCTTCGCCGGACAGAACTCTGGAAACACCATATATTTT.

CDR3 DNA: TGCAGTGCCGGTCGACAGTCCACAGATACGCAGTATTTT. Translated, it gives CSAGRQSTDTQYF. This chain links TRBV20-1 with TRBJ2-3; perhaps TRBD1 as D (5 bases). Trimming removed 6 bases from V and 2 bases from J, with 12 bases in between. The CDR3 totals 13 residues. CDR1 DFQATT and CDR2 SNEGSKA come from the germline V gene (reference sequence).